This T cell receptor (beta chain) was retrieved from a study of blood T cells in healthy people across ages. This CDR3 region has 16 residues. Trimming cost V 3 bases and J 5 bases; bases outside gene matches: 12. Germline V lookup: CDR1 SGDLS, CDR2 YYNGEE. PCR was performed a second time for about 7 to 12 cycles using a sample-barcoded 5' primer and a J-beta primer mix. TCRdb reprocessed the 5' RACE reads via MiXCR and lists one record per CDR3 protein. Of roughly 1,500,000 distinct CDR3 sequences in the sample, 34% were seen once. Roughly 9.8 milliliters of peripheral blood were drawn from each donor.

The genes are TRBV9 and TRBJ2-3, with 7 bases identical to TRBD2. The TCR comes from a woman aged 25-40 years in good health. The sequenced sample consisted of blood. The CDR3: CASSGSLAEPKDTQYF. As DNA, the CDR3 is TGTGCCAGCAGCGGTTCCCTAGCGGAACCTAAAGATACGCAGTATTTT.